This T cell receptor (beta chain) was captured in a study of cytomegalovirus exposure and HLA in healthy donors. It was with 60 Vbeta and 13 Jbeta primers that the PCR ran. Sequencing used immunoSEQ multiplex PCR; TCRdb keeps in-frame clones, though not all of them. This repertoire shows around 170,000 clones, 65% to 75% found once; its top ten account for about 1.6%. The CDR3 has 15 amino acids. V was clipped by 8 bases and J by 3 bases; unmatched bases: 9. Per germline, CDR1 ENHRY and CDR2 SYGVKD. The V gene is TRBV10-3, the J gene TRBJ2-2; 7 bases match TRBD1. Sequenced sample: PBMCs. The TCR originated in a girl between 10 and 17 years old in good health and CMV-seronegative. DNA of the CDR3: TGTGCCATCGGGGGCAGGGGGTCCGACACCGGGGAGCTGTTTTTT. Residues: CAIGGRGSDTGELFF.